This entry describes one T cell receptor (beta chain). The study ran its PCR with 60 Vbeta and 13 Jbeta primers. TCRdb keeps only in-frame clones here, not all; method: immunoSEQ multiplex PCR. The sample gives around 130,000 clones, about 77% of which show up once; around 1.2% is in the top ten. These data are taken from a study of cytomegalovirus exposure and HLA in healthy donors. The CDR3 is 12 amino acids. Germline CDR1 reads SQVTM; CDR2 reads ANQGSEA. J lost 4 bases, V lost 7 bases, and 6 bases had no gene match. The chain has TRBV29-1 and TRBJ1-1; 7 nucleotides line up with TRBD1. This TCR was recovered from a man aged 45-60 years in good health and CMV-seronegative. The specimen was PBMCs. The CDR3 region has the DNA TGCAGCGGCGGACAGGCCATCACTGAAGCTTTCTTT. Residues: CSGGQAITEAFF.